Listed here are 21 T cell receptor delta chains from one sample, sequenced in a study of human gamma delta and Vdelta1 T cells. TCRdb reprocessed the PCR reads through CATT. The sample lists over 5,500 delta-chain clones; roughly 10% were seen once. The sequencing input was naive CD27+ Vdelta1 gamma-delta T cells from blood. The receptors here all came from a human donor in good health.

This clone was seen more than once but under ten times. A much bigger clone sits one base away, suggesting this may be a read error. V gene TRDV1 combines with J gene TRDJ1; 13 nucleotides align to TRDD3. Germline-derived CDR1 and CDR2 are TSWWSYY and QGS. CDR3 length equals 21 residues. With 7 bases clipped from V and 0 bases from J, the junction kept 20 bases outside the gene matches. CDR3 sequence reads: CALVQFLRRTGGYAYTDKLIF. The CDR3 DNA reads TGTGCTCTTGTTCAGTTCTTACGGCGAACTGGGGGATACGCTTACACCGATAAACTCATCTTT.

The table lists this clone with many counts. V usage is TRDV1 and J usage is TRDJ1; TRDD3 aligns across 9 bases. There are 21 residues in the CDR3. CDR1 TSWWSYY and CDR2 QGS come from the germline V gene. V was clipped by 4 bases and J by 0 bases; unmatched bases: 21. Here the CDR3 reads CALGGSQGGGYTKHYTDKLIF. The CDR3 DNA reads TGTGCTCTTGGGGGCAGCCAAGGGGGGGGATACACGAAACATTACACCGATAAACTCATCTTT.

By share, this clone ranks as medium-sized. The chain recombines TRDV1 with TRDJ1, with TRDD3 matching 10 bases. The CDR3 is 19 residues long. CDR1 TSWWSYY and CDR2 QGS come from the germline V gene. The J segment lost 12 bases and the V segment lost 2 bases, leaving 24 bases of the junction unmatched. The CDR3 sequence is CALGEYMGGWGIGKNKFIF. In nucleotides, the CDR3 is TGTGCTCTTGGGGAATACATGGGGGGCTGGGGGATAGGGAAGAATAAGTTCATCTTT.

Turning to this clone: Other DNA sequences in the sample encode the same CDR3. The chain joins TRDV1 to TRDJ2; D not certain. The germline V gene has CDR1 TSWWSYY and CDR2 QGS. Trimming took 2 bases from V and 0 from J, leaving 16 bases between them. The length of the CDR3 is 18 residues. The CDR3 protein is CALGENLRSLTLTAQLFF. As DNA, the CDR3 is TGTGCTCTTGGGGAAAATCTTAGAAGTTTGACTTTGACAGCACAACTCTTCTTT.

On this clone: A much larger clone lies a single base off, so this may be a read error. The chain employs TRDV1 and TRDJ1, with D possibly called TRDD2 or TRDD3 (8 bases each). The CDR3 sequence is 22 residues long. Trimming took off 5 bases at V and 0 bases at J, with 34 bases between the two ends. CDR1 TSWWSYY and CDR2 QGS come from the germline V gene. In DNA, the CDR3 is TGTGCTCTTGGGATTTACCTTCCTAGTCAAGTACTGGGGGGGACGTACACCGATAAACTCATCTTT. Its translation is CALGIYLPSQVLGGTYTDKLIF.

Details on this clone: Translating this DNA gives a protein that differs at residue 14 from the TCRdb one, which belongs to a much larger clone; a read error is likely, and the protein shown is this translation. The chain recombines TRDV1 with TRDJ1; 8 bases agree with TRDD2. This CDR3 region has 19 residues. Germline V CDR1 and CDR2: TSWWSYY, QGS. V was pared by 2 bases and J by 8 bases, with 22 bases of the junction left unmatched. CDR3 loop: CALGERPSYRTGSMKKLIF. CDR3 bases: TGTGCTCTTGGGGAAAGACCTTCCTATCGTACTGGGTCCATGAAAAAACTCATCTTT.

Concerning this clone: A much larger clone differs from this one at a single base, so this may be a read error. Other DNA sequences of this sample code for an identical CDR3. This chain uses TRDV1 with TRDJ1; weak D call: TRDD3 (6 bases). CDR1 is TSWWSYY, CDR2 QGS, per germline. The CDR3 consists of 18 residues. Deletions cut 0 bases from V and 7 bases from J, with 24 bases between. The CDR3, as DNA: TGTGCTCTTGGGGAACTCCGTAGTGGGGGCCCCTCTCGAAGTAAACTCATCTTT. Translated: CALGELRSGGPSRSKLIF.

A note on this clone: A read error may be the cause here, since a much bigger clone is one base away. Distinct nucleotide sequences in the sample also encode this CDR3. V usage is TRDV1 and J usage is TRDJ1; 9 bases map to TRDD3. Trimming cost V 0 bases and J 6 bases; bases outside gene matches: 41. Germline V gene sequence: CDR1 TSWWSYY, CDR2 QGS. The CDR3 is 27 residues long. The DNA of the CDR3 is TGTGCTCTTGGGGAACTAGTAGGGCTACGATCGGGTACCGGGGGATACAATCGAAAATGGGGCCCCAATAAACTCATCTTT. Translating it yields CALGELVGLRSGTGGYNRKWGPNKLIF.

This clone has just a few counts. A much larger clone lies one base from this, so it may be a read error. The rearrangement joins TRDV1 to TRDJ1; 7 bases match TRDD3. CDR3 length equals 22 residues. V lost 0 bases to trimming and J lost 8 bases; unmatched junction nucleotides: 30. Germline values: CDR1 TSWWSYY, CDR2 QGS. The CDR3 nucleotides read TGTGCTCTTGGGGAACTATTCCCTACTTTAGAGCGGGGGCACTGGGGATTGAGGAAACTCATCTTT. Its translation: CALGELFPTLERGHWGLRKLIF.

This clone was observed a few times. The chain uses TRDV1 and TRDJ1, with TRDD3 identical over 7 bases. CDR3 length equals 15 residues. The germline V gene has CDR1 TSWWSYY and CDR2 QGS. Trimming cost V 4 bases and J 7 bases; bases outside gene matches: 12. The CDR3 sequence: CALGGLYGYWGKLIF. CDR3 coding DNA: TGTGCTCTTGGGGGCCTTTACGGTTACTGGGGTAAACTCATCTTT.

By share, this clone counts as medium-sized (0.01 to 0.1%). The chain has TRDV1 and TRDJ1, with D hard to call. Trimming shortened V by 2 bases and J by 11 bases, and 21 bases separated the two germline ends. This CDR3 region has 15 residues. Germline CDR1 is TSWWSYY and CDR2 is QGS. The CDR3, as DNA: TGTGCTCTTGGGGAAGGGAGGCGACTCGTACTACGGCTCATCTTT. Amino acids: CALGEGRRLVLRLIF.

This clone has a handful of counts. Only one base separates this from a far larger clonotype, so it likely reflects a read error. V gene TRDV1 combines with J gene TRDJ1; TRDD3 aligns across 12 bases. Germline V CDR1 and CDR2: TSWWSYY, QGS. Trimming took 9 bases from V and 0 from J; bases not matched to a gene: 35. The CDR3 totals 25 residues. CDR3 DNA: TGTGCTCTAGCGACTTCCCTTACTGGGGGATACAACCCACAAGGGAAACACTCCTACACCGATAAACTCATCTTT. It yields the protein CALATSLTGGYNPQGKHSYTDKLIF.

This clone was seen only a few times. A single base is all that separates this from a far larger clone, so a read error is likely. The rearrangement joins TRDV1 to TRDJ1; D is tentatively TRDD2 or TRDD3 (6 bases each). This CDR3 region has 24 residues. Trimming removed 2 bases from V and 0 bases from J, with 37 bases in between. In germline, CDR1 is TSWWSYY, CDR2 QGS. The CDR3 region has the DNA TGTGCTCTTGGGGAAGTCCACGGCGACTTCCTTAAGTACCGGGGGACCGAGTACACCGATAAACTCATCTTT. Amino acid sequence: CALGEVHGDFLKYRGTEYTDKLIF.

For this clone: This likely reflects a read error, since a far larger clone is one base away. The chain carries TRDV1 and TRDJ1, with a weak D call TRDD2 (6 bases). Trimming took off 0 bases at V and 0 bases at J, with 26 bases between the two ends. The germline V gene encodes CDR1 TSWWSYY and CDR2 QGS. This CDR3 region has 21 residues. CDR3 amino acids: CALGELFPKTPSMGYTDKLIF. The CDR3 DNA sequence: TGTGCTCTTGGGGAACTCTTTCCTAAAACACCATCGATGGGGTACACCGATAAACTCATCTTT.

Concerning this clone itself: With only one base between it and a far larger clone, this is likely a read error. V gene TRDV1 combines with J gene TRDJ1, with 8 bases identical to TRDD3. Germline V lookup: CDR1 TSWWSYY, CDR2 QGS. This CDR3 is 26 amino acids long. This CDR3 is CALGELGPEPRDTRFGPFRNTVKLIF. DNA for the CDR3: TGTGCTCTTGGGGAATTGGGGCCCGAGCCGAGGGATACGCGGTTCGGCCCGTTCCGGAACACCGTTAAACTCATCTTT.

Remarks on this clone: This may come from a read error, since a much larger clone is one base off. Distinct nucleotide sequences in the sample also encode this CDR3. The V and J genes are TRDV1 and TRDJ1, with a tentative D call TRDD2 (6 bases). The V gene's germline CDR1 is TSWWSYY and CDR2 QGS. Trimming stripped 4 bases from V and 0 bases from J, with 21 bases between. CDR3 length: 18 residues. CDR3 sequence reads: CALGAPPLPLPYTDKLIF. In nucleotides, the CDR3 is TGTGCTCTTGGGGCTCCTCCTCTACCCCTTCCGTACACCGATAAACTCATCTTT.

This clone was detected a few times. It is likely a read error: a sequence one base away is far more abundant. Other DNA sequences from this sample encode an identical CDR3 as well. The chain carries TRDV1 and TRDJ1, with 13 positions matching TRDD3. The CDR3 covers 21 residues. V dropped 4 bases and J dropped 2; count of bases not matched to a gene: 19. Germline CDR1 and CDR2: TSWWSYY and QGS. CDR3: CALGAYPNWGIRAGRTDKLIF. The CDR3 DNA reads TGTGCTCTTGGGGCCTATCCCAACTGGGGGATACGGGCCGGGCGGACCGATAAACTCATCTTT.

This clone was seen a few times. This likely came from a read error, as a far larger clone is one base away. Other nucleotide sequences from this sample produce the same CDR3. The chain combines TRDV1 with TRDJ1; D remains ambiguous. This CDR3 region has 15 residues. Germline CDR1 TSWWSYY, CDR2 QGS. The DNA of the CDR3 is TGTGCTCTTGGGTCCCAGGGTCGGTACACTGATAAACTCATCTTT. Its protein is CALGSQGRYTDKLIF.

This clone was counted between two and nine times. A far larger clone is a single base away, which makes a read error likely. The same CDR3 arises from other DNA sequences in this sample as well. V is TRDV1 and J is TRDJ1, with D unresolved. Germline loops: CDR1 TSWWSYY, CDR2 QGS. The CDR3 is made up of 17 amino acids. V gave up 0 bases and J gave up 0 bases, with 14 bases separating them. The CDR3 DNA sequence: TGTGCTCTTGGGGAACTCGGCAAGTCCTTGTACACCGATAAACTCATCTTT. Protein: CALGELGKSLYTDKLIF.

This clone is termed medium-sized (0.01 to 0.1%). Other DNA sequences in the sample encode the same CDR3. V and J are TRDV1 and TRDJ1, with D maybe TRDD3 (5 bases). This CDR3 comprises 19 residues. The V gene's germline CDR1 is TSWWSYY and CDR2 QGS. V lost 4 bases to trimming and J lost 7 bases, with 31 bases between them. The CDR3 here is CALGGIRAGEWGPWVKLIF. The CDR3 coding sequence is TGTGCTCTTGGGGGAATAAGAGCCGGGGAGTGGGGCCCCTGGGTTAAACTCATCTTT.

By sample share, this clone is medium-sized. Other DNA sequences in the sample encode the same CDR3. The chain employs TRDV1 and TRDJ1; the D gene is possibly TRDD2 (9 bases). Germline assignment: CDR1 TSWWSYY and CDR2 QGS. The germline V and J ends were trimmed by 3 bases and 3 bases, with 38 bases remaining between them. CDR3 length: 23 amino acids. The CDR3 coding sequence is TGTGCTCTTGGGGACTCCCCCCCTTCCTACCGCCCTCCGAATAGGGGATACTCCGATAAACTCATCTTT. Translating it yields CALGDSPPSYRPPNRGYSDKLIF.